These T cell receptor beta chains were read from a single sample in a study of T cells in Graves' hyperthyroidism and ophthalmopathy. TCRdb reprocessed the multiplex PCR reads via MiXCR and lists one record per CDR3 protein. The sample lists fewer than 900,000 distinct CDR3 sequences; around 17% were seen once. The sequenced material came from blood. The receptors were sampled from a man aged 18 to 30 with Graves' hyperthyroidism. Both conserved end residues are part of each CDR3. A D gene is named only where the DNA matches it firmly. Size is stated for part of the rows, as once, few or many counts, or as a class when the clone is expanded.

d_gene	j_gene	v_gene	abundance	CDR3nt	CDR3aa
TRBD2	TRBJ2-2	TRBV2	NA	TGTGCCAGCAGCCAAGATCCAGCGGGAGCTACCGGGGAGCTGTTTTTT	CASSQDPAGATGELFF
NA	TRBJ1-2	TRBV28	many	TGTGCCAGCAGTGGGGGGGGTAACTATGGCTACACCTTC	CASSGGGNYGYTF
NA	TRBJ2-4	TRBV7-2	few	TGTGCCAGCAGCTTAGCGCCGGGCCAAAACATTCAGTACTTC	CASSLAPGQNIQYF
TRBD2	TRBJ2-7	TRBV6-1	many	TGTGCCAGCAGTGGCCTTTGGGCGGGAGTCCGCGAGCAGTACTTC	CASSGLWAGVREQYF
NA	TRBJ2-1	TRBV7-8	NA	TGTGCCAGCAGCGTAGGGGAGTCTGGTGAGCAGTTCTTC	CASSVGESGEQFF
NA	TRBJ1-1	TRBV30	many	TGTGCCTGGAGGATACCGGCGGGGCGAGGCGCTGAAGCTTTCTTT	CAWRIPAGRGAEAFF
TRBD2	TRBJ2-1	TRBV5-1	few	TGCGCCAGCAGCTTGTCAGGGACTAGCGGGCTAGGTTCCTACAATGAGCAGTTCTTC	CASSLSGTSGLGSYNEQFF
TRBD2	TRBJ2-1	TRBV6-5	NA	TGTGCCAGCAGTTACGCGACTAGCGGGCTCTACAATGAGCAGTTCTTC	CASSYATSGLYNEQFF
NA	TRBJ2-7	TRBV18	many	TGTGCCAGCTCACCACAGCATCGGGACGAGCAGTACTTC	CASSPQHRDEQYF
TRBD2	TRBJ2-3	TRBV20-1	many	TGCAGTGCTAGGGGATCGGGACTAGCGACAGATACGCAGTATTTT	CSARGSGLATDTQYF
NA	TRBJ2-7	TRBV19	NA	TGTGCCAGTAGTCCGGGTCCCGGAGATTACGAGCAGTACTTC	CASSPGPGDYEQYF
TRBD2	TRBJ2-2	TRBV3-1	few	TGTGCCAGCGGGGGGGTGGAAGTCGGGGAGCTGTTTTTT	CASGGVEVGELFF
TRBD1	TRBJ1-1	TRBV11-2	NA	TGTGCCAGCAGCCCAGCTCCCAGGGGGCTTTTTACTGAAGCTTTCTTT	CASSPAPRGLFTEAFF
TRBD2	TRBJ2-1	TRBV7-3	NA	TGTGCCAGCAGCTTAAATCCGGCTAGCGGGCCCGGAGGGCAGTTCTTC	CASSLNPASGPGGQFF
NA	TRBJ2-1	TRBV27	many	TGTGCCAGCAGTTCCCGGGACTCCTACTACAATGAGCAGTTCTTC	CASSSRDSYYNEQFF
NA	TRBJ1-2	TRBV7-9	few	TGTGCCAGCAGCCCACCCCGGGAATGGCTACACACCTTC	CASSPPREWLHTF
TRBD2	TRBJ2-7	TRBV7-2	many	TGTGCCAGCAGCTGGGGACTAGCGGGAGGAGGAGAGCAGTACTTC	CASSWGLAGGGEQYF
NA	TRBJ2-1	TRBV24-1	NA	TGTGCCACCAGTGATTTGCCGGGACCCGACGCCTCCTACAATGAGCAGTTCTTC	CATSDLPGPDASYNEQFF
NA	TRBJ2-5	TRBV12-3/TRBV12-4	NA	TGTGCCAGCAGTCCCCGGTCCCGAGGGACCCAGTACTTC	CASSPRSRGTQYF
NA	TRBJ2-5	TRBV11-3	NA	TGTGCCAGCGGAAGACAGGCCCAAGAGACCCAGTACTTC	CASGRQAQETQYF